Following are 13 T cell receptor beta chains from one sample sequenced in a study of T cell repertoires in cytomegalovirus infection. MiXCR, run by TCRdb on the reads, gives a single entry per CDR3 protein. In the table there are roughly 280,000 distinct CDR3 sequences, approximately 10% of which are singletons. Sequencing input: PBMCs. The receptors shown here come from a human donor in good health (CMV status not recorded). Some clones in this sample may be carry-over from other donors' samples.

This clonotype was observed many times. This chain connects TRBV7-2 to TRBJ1-3; D gene uncertain. V lost 5 bases to trimming and J lost 4 bases, with 9 bases between them. CDR3 length equals 13 residues. The germline CDR1 and CDR2 sequences are SGHTA and FQGNSA. CDR3 sequence (DNA): TGTGCCAGCAGCGAAAACCCGGGAAACACCATATATTTT. It yields the protein CASSENPGNTIYF.

This clonotype was observed at least ten times. This rearrangement joins TRBV19 to TRBJ2-7; 14 bases match TRBD2. Germline V gene sequence: CDR1 LNHDA, CDR2 SQIVND (reference sequence). This CDR3 is built from 14 residues. The V segment lost 4 bases and the J segment 7 bases; nucleotides outside the gene matches: 3. CDR3 sequence: CASSKGLAGDEQYF. The DNA of the CDR3 is TGTGCCAGTAGTAAGGGACTAGCGGGAGATGAGCAGTACTTC.

There are many counts of this clonotype. V gene TRBV27 combines with J gene TRBJ1-6; no definite D call. The CDR3 has 15 amino acids. V was trimmed by 3 bases and J by 7 bases, leaving 13 bases between them. Germline CDR1 reads MNHEY; CDR2 reads SMNVEV (reference sequence). The CDR3, as DNA: TGTGCCAGCAGTTTCGAGCCGGGCTTAAATTCACCCCTCCACTTT. It codes for CASSFEPGLNSPLHF.

The genes are TRBV7-6 and TRBJ2-1; TRBD2 aligns across 8 bases. The J segment lost 7 bases and the V segment lost 4 bases, leaving 12 bases of the junction unmatched. Germline CDR1 is SGHVS and CDR2 is FNYEAQ. CDR3 length: 16 amino acids. This chain's CDR3 is CASSWDSGTIRNEQFF. The DNA for the CDR3 is TGTGCCAGCAGCTGGGATAGCGGGACTATTCGTAATGAGCAGTTCTTC.

As concerns this clonotype: A much larger clone lies a single base off, so this may be a read error. It is likely a read error, because the conserved phenylalanine at the end of the CDR3 is missing. The DNA is omitted, as the CDR3 cannot be located on it reliably, and the CDR3 follows TCRdb's listing. The chain combines TRBV7-3 with TRBJ2-1; TRBD1 was called by the table and not checked on the DNA. The CDR3 spans 11 amino acids, including both terminal residues. Germline CDR1 reads SGHTA; CDR2 reads FQGTGA. The CDR3 is CASSLQAGGFL.

A note on this clonotype: A read error may be the cause here, since a much bigger clone is one base away. DNA of the CDR3: TGTGCCAGCGGCTTAGAGGTGGGGCCTCCCACCTTC. Translating it yields CASGLEVGPPTF. V gene TRBV7-4 combines with J gene TRBJ1-2; a possible D gene is TRBD1 (5 bases). Germline assignment: CDR1 SGHVT and CDR2 SQSDAQ. This CDR3 has 12 residues.

This clonotype was seen repeatedly, ten times or more. The V call is TRBV7-8, the J call TRBJ1-1; unclear D gene. The germline V and J ends were trimmed by 1 base and 1 base, with 7 bases remaining between them. Germline CDR1 is SGHVS and CDR2 is FQNEAQ. The CDR3 consists of 14 residues. The CDR3 sequence is CASSLGWTNTEAFF. CDR3 in DNA: TGTGCCAGCAGCTTAGGTTGGACGAACACTGAAGCTTTCTTT.

This clonotype has a count of ten or more. CDR3 amino acids: CASSLSDYIYGYTF. In DNA, the CDR3 is TGTGCCAGCAGCTTAAGCGATTACATCTATGGCTACACCTTC. The rearrangement joins TRBV7-2 to TRBJ1-2, with no clear D. Germline CDR1 and CDR2: SGHTA and FQGNSA. V was pared by 2 bases and J by 4 bases, with 11 bases between. The CDR3 has 14 residues.

The V and J genes are TRBV19 and TRBJ2-5, with D perhaps matching TRBD1 or TRBD2 (7 bases each). Germline assignment: CDR1 LNHDA and CDR2 SQIVND (reference sequence). The V end was cut by 3 bases, the J end by 4 bases, with 12 bases between. This CDR3 is built from 14 residues. CDR3 residues: CASSMQGGRETQYF. As DNA, the CDR3 is TGTGCCAGTAGTATGCAGGGGGGGAGAGAGACCCAGTACTTC.

In its sample, this clonotype was seen many times. The V call is TRBV7-9, the J call TRBJ1-2; the D is unclear. Per the germline V gene, CDR1 is SEHNR and CDR2 is FQNEAQ (reference sequence). Trimming stripped 0 bases from V and 8 bases from J, with 10 bases between. The CDR3 spans 13 residues. CDR3 bases: TGTGCCAGCAGCTTAGCGGAGAACCTCGGCTACACCTTC. Translation: CASSLAENLGYTF.

This clonotype occurred a few times. The rearrangement joins TRBV6-2 or TRBV6-3 to TRBJ2-1; the match to TRBD2 covers 8 bases. This CDR3 contains 15 residues. Germline V gives CDR1 MNHEY, CDR2 SVGEGT. V shed 2 bases and J 6 bases; nucleotides not matched to a gene: 6. CDR3 coding DNA: TGTGCCAGCAGTTACGGGGTAGCGGGATTCAATGAGCAGTTCTTC. Translating it yields CASSYGVAGFNEQFF.

This clonotype appeared many times. The chain's CDR3 is CASSFGVIEQFF. CDR3 bases: TGTGCCAGCAGCTTCGGGGTCATTGAGCAGTTCTTC. V and J are TRBV7-2 and TRBJ2-1, with TRBD2 as a possible D gene (5 bases). Deletions cut 3 bases from V and 9 bases from J, with 9 bases between. This CDR3 has 12 amino acids. CDR1 and CDR2 (germline): SGHTA, FQGNSA. Looking up the rest from reference TRBV7-2 and TRBJ2-1 gives the full variable domain: GAGVSQSPSNKVTEKGKDVELRCDPISGHTALYWYRQSLGQGLEFLIYFQGNSAPDKSGLPSDRFSAERTGGSVSTLTIQRTQQEDSAVYLCASSFGVIEQFFGPGTRLTVL.

This clonotype showed up just a few times. V gene TRBV12-3 or TRBV12-4 combines with J gene TRBJ1-2; a possible D gene is TRBD1 (6 bases). Trimming stripped 7 bases from V and 2 bases from J, with 11 bases between. This CDR3 has 13 amino acids. CDR3 in DNA: TGTGCCAGCAAGACGGACAGCAACTATGGCTACACCTTC. Amino acids: CASKTDSNYGYTF.